This T cell receptor (beta chain) was recovered during a study of STAT5B mutations in CD4+ large granular lymphocyte leukemia. Whole-study findings and limits: Patient CD4-sorted repertoires stayed more clonal than healthy ones after leukemic-clone removal.

About this clone itself: Its antigen is currently unknown.

Using immunoSEQ multiplex PCR, the repertoire was profiled, and TCRdb retains in-frame clones only, with some absent. The sample lists about 32,000 clones; just under 80% were seen once. This receptor was taken from a human donor in good health. The material sequenced was CD4+ T cells from blood buffy coats.

The CDR3 sequence is CASSYSAVTGYEQYF. CDR3 coding DNA: TGTGCCAGCAGTTACTCTGCAGTCACGGGTTACGAGCAGTACTTC. The rearrangement joins TRBV6-6 to TRBJ2-7; D remains unclear. The CDR3 extends over 15 amino acids. Germline V gene lookup returns CDR1 MNHNY and CDR2 SVGAGI (reference sequence). Trimming stripped 0 bases from V and 4 bases from J, with 13 bases between.